The clone carrying this T cell receptor beta chain showed up many times. No antigen is known for it. This entry is derived from a study of T cells in Graves' hyperthyroidism and ophthalmopathy. Individuals with ophthalmopathy presented a Clinical Activity Score of at least 3, a NOSPECS grade of at least 4 and a duration under 3 months. General study results and limits: Most expanded thyroid clonotypes above 0.001 also appeared in blood.

TCR beta CDR3 sequences were amplified from RNA transcripts. First-round RT-PCR with HTBI primers amplified the TCR CDR3 region. TCRdb recomputed calls from the multiplex PCR reads with MiXCR, one row per CDR3 protein. The data contain some 500,000 distinct CDR3 sequences, about 16% of them seen just once; the ten biggest clones take up about 29%. Material for sequencing was blood. The clonotype comes from a woman aged 25 to 45 with Graves' ophthalmopathy.

CDR3 DNA sequence: TGTGCCTGGAGTGGATACAGGGGGCCCATCTATGGCTACACCTTC. Its protein is CAWSGYRGPIYGYTF. V usage is TRBV30 and J usage is TRBJ1-2, with 9 bases lining up with TRBD1. The CDR3 length is 15 residues. V lost 1 base to trimming and J lost 4 bases; unmatched junction nucleotides: 7. In germline, CDR1 is GTSNPN, CDR2 SVGIG (reference sequence). The complete variable domain, with remaining parts taken from reference TRBV30 and TRBJ1-2, reads SQTIHQWPATLVQPVGSPLSLECTVEGTSNPNLYWYRQAAGRGLQLLFYSVGIGQISSEVPQNLSASRPQDRQFILSSKKLLLSDSGFYLCAWSGYRGPIYGYTFGSGTRLTVV.